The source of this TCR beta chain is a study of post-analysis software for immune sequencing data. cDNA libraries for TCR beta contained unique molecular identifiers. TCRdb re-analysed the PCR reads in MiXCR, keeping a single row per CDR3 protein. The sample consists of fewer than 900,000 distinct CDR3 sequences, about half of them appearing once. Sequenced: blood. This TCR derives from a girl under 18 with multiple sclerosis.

The CDR3 DNA reads as TGTGCCAGCAGCTCCTGGGCAGGGGAATCCTACAATGAGCAGTTCTTC. The encoded protein is CASSSWAGESYNEQFF. V and J are TRBV5-6 and TRBJ2-1, with a tentative D call TRBD1 (6 bases). The V end lost 3 bases, the J end lost 1 base, and 14 bases lay between the germline ends. Germline CDR1 SGHDT, CDR2 YYEEEE. The CDR3 has 16 amino acids.